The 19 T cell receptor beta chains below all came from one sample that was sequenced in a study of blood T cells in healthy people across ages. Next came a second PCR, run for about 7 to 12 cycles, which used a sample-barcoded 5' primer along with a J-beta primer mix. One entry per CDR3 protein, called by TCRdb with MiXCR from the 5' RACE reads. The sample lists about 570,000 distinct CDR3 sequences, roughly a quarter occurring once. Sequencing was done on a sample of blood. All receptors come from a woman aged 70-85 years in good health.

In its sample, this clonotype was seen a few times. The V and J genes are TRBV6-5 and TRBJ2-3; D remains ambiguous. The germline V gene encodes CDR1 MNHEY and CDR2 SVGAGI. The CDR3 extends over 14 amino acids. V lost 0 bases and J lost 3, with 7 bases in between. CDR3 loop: CASSYSSTTDTQYF. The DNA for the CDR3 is TGTGCCAGCAGTTACTCGTCGACTACAGATACGCAGTATTTT.

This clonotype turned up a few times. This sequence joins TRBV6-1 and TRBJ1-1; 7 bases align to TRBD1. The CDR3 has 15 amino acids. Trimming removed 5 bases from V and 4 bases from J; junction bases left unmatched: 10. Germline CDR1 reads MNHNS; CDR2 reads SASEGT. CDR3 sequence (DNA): TGTGCCAGCAGTCCTTACAGGGGTTACGGCACTGAAGCTTTCTTT. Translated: CASSPYRGYGTEAFF.

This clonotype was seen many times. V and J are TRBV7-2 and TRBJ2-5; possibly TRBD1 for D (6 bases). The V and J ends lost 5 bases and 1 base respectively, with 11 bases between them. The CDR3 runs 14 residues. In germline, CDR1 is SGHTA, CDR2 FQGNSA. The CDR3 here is CASSAGTTQETQYF. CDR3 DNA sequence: TGTGCCAGCAGCGCCGGGACAACCCAAGAGACCCAGTACTTC.

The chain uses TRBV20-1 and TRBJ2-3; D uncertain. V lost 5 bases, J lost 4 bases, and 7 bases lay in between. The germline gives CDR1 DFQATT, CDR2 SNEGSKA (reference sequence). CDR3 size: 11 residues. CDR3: CSAPRADTQYF. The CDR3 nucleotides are TGCAGTGCTCCTAGGGCAGATACGCAGTATTTT.

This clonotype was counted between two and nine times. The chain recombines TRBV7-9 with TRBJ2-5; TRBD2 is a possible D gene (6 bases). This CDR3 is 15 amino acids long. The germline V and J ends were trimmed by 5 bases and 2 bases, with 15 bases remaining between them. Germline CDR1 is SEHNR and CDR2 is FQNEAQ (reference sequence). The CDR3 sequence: CASSALRDFQETQYF. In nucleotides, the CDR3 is TGTGCCAGCAGCGCACTTCGGGACTTTCAAGAGACCCAGTACTTC.

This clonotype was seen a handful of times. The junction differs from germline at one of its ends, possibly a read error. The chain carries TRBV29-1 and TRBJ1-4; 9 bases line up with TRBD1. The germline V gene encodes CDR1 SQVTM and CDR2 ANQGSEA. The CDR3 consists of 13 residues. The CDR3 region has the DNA TGCGGCGTGACTGGACAGGGGTCGGGGAAACTGTTTTTT. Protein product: CGVTGQGSGKLFF.

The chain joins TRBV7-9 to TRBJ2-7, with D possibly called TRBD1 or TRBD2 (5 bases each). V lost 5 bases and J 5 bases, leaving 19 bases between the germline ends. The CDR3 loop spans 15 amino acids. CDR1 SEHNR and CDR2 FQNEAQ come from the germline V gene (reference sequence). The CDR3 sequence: CASSPRDREGHEQYF. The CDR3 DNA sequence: TGTGCCAGCAGCCCCAGGGATAGAGAGGGCCACGAGCAGTACTTC. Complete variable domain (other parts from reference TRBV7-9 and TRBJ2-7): DTGVSQNPRHKITKRGQNVTFRCDPISEHNRLYWYRQTLGQGPEFLTYFQNEAQLEKSRLLSDRFSAERPKGSFSTLEIQRTEQGDSAMYLCASSPRDREGHEQYFGPGTRLTVT.

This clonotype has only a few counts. The CDR3 DNA reads as TGTGCCAGCAGTCAAAAGATGACAGGGGGGTATGGCTACACCTTC. It codes for CASSQKMTGGYGYTF. The gene calls are TRBV6-5 and TRBJ1-2; 9 nucleotides align to TRBD1. CDR3 length equals 15 residues. The germline CDR1 and CDR2 sequences are MNHEY and SVGAGI. Unmatched junction bases numbered 9, after V lost 5 bases and J lost 5 bases.

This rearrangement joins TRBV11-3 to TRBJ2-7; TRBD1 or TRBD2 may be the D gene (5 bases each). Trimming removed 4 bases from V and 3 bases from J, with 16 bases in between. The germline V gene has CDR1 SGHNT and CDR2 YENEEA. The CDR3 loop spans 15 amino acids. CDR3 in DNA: TGTGCCAGCAGCTCCATACCGGGACGGAGCTACGAGCAGTACTTC. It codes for CASSSIPGRSYEQYF.

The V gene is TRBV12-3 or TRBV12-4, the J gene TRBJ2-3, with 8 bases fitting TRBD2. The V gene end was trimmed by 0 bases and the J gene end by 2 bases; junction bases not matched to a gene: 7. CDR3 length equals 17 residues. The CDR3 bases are TGTGCCAGCAGTTTAGCCAGGAAAGCGGGGGCCACAGATACGCAGTATTTT. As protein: CASSLARKAGATDTQYF.

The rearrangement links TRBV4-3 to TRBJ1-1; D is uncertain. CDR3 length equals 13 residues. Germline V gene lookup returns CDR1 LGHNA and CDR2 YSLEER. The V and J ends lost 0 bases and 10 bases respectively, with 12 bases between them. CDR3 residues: CASSQDPTLAAFF. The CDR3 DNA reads TGCGCCAGCAGCCAAGATCCTACCTTAGCAGCTTTCTTT.

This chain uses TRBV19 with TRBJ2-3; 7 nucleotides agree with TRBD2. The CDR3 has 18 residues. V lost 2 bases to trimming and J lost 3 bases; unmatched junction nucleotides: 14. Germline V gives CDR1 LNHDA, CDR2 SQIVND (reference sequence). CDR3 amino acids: CASSIFPGLGGNTDTQYF. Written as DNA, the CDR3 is TGTGCCAGTAGTATATTCCCCGGGCTGGGGGGGAATACAGATACGCAGTATTTT.

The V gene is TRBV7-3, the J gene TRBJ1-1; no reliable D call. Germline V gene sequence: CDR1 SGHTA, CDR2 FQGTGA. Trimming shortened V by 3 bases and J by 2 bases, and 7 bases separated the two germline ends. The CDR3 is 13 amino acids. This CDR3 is CASSFGSNTEAFF. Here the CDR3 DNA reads TGTGCCAGCAGCTTTGGCAGCAACACTGAAGCTTTCTTT.

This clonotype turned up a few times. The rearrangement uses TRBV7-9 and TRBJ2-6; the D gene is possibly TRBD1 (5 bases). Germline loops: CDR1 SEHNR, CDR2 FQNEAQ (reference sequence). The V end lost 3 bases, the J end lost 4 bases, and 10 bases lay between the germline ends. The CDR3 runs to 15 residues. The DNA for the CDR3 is TGTGCCAGCAGCTTTGGGTCAGGGGGGGCCAACGTCCTGACTTTC. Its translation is CASSFGSGGANVLTF.

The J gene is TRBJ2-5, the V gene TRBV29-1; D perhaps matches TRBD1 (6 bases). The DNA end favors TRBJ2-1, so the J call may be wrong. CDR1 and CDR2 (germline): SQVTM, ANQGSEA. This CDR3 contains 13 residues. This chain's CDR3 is CSGGGRGLGEQFF. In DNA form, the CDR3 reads TGCAGCGGAGGGGGAAGGGGTTTGGGTGAGCAGTTCTTC.

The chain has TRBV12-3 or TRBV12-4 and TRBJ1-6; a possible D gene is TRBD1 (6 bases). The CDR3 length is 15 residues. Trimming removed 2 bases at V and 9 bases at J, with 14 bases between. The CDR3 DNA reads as TGTGCCAGCAGTTTAAACAGGGAAGTCTCTTCACCCCTCCACTTT. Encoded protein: CASSLNREVSSPLHF.

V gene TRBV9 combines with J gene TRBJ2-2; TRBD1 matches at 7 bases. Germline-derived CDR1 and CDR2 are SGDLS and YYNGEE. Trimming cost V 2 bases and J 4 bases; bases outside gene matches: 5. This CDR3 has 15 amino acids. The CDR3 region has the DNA TGTGCCAGCAGCGTGCTGTCAGGGGGCACCGGGGAGCTGTTTTTT. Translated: CASSVLSGGTGELFF.

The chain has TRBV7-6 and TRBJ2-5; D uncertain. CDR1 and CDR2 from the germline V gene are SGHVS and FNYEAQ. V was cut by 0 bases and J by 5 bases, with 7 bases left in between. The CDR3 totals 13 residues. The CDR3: CASSLALVETQYF. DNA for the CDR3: TGTGCCAGCAGCTTAGCCTTGGTGGAGACCCAGTACTTC.

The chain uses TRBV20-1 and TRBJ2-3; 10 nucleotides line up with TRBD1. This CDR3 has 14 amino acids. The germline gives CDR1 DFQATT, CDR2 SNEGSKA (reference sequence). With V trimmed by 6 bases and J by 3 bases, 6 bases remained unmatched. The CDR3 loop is CSARPGQGTDTQYF. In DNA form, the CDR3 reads TGCAGTGCACGGCCGGGACAGGGGACAGATACGCAGTATTTT.